A selection of T cell receptor beta chains follows, all from one sample in a study of blood T cell repertoires in COVID-19. The table came from immunoSEQ multiplex PCR; TCRdb's copy has only in-frame clones and leaves some out. This table has 360,000 or so clones, 88% appearing once. The sequenced sample was PBMCs or T cells enriched from blood (not recorded which). These receptors all stem from a woman aged 25 to 45 who had been exposed to COVID-19. CDR3s include the opening cysteine and the closing phenylalanine or tryptophan. A D gene is named only where the DNA matches it firmly.

j_call d_call v_call cdr3_nt cdr3_aa
TRBJ1-5 - TRBV7-3 TGTGCCAGCAGCTTAAACAGGGAGGGGCCCCAGCATTTT CASSLNREGPQHF
TRBJ2-6 - TRBV27 TGTGCCAGCAGCACAGTGGCTGGGGCCAACGTCCTGACTTTC CASSTVAGANVLTF
TRBJ2-1 TRBD1 TRBV7-3 TGTGCCAGCAGCACCCGGACAGGGATCTACAATGAGCAGTTCTTC CASSTRTGIYNEQFF
TRBJ1-5 - TRBV15 TGTGCCACCAGCAGAGATCCCGAAGCGGGAGCCCGAGGGCCCCAGCATTTT CATSRDPEAGARGPQHF
TRBJ2-2 - TRBV2 TGTGCCAGCAGACGGGAAGCGGTTGCGGGGGAGCTGTTTTTT CASRREAVAGELFF
TRBJ2-2 TRBD2 TRBV5-1 TGCGCCAGCCTTCGGACTAGCGGGGGCACCGGGGAGCTGTTTTTT CASLRTSGGTGELFF
TRBJ2-7 - TRBV28 TGTGCCAGCAGTTTAGCGGGGCGGACCTACGAGCAGTACTTC CASSLAGRTYEQYF
TRBJ2-7 TRBD2 TRBV5-1 TGCGCCAGCAGCACGACTAGCGGACCTTACGAGCAGTACTTC CASSTTSGPYEQYF
TRBJ1-1 - TRBV28 TGTGCCAGCAGTTCCGGGAACACTGAAGCTTTCTTT CASSSGNTEAFF
TRBJ1-1 TRBD1 TRBV12-3/TRBV12-4 TGTGCCAGCAGTTTTGGGGCAGGGGGCGCAGCTTTCTTT CASSFGAGGAAFF
TRBJ2-1 TRBD1 TRBV18 TGTGCCAGCTCACCACCGCAGGGGGCCTACAATGAGCAGTTCTTC CASSPPQGAYNEQFF
TRBJ2-3 TRBD2 TRBV6-6 TGTGCCAGCAGCCTGGGACTAACAAGCACAGATACGCAGTATTTT CASSLGLTSTDTQYF
TRBJ2-5 - TRBV5-1 TGCGCCAGCAGCGCGACGGACATAATACAAGAGACCCAGTACTTC CASSATDIIQETQYF
TRBJ2-7 TRBD1 TRBV6-2/TRBV6-3 TGTGCCAGCAGTTACTCAGGACAGGGTGTGTCCTACGAGCAGTACTTC CASSYSGQGVSYEQYF
TRBJ1-6 - TRBV28 TGTGCCAGCAGCTCATCTCGGGGTATTGAATTT CASSSSRGIEF
TRBJ2-1 - TRBV11-2 TGTGCCAGCAGCTTAGATCTTCTGGGGAGGGAGCAGTTCTTC CASSLDLLGREQFF
TRBJ1-4 TRBD1 TRBV5-4 TGTGCCAGCAGCCCGGGAGGGACAGGGGACCGGGAAAAACTGTTTTTT CASSPGGTGDREKLFF
TRBJ2-7 TRBD2 TRBV9 TGTGCCAGCAGCGCCCGACTAGCGGGAGGGCCGGGCGAGCAGTACTTC CASSARLAGGPGEQYF
TRBJ1-2 - TRBV5-1 TGCGCCAGCAGCGCGGATTACTATGGCTACACCTTC CASSADYYGYTF
TRBJ2-7 TRBD2 TRBV27 TGTGCCAGCAGTCCCTCGACTAGCGGGATAACCTACGAGCAGTACTTC CASSPSTSGITYEQYF
TRBJ2-7 - TRBV24-1 TGTGCCACCAGTGACGTTACGGGGAGTCCCTACGAGCAGTACTTC CATSDVTGSPYEQYF
TRBJ2-7 TRBD2 TRBV29-1 TGCAGCGTTGCCGGTGAGGGAGGGCGGGACGAGCAGTACTTC CSVAGEGGRDEQYF
TRBJ1-3 TRBD1 TRBV29-1 TGCAGCGTTGAAGGGGGACAGGAGAGCTCTGGAAACACCATATATTTT CSVEGGQESSGNTIYF
TRBJ1-2 - TRBV18 TGTGCCAGCTCACCACGGGTACAGGACTATGGCTACACCTTC CASSPRVQDYGYTF
TRBJ1-3 - TRBV3-1/TRBV3-2 TGTGCCAGCAGCCAAGCAGGGAACTCTGGAAACACCATATATTTT CASSQAGNSGNTIYF
TRBJ2-3 - TRBV14 TGTGCCAGCAGCCGAGGGAATACAGATACGCAGTATTTT CASSRGNTDTQYF
TRBJ1-5 TRBD1 TRBV18 TGTGCCAGCTCACCGGGACAGGGGAGGAATCAGCCCCAGCATTTT CASSPGQGRNQPQHF
TRBJ2-7 TRBD1 TRBV7-9 TGTGCCAGCAGCTTACTGGGACAGGGGAGGCACGAGCAGTACTTC CASSLLGQGRHEQYF
TRBJ1-1 TRBD1 TRBV29-1 TGCAGCGGCCTGAACAGGGGCTTGAACACTGAAGCTTTCTTT CSGLNRGLNTEAFF
TRBJ2-5 - TRBV6-5 TGTGCCAGCAGCCTCTCCCAAGAGACCCAGTACTTC CASSLSQETQYF
TRBJ2-7 - TRBV5-4 TGTGCCAGCAGCTCTGGGGGGGCCCCGACCTACGAGCAGTACTTC CASSSGGAPTYEQYF
TRBJ1-1 - TRBV30 TGTGCCTGGAGTGCCGCCGGGGCTGAAGCTTTCTTT CAWSAAGAEAFF
TRBJ1-5 TRBD1 TRBV18 TGTGCCAGCTCCCCCGGGGGGACAGGGCGTCAGCCCCAGCATTTT CASSPGGTGRQPQHF
TRBJ1-5 - TRBV6-5 TGTGCCAGCAGTTACGATAGGGGTAGCAATCAGCCCCAGCATTTT CASSYDRGSNQPQHF
TRBJ2-7 TRBD2 TRBV9 TGTGCCAGCAGCGTAGGGACTAGCGGGAACCACGAGCAGTACTTC CASSVGTSGNHEQYF